Shown below are 31 T cell receptor beta chains from a single sample sequenced in a study of T cell repertoires in cytomegalovirus infection. TCRdb re-called the reads through MiXCR, storing one row per CDR3 protein. The sample has roughly 230,000 distinct CDR3 sequences; approximately 15% are singletons. Sequencing was done on a sample of CD8+ T cells from PBMCs. The receptors were sampled from a human donor in good health (CMV status not recorded). Some clones in this sample may be carry-over from other donors' samples.

The chain employs TRBV5-5 and TRBJ1-5; possibly TRBD1 for D (5 bases). The germline V gene has CDR1 SGHKS and CDR2 YYEKEE (reference sequence). The CDR3 consists of 14 residues. V lost 4 bases and J 7 bases, leaving 15 bases between the germline ends. CDR3 amino acids: CASSRGSEAQPQHF. CDR3 DNA: TGTGCCAGCAGCCGGGGGTCAGAAGCCCAGCCCCAGCATTTT.

The table lists this clonotype with a few counts. The gene calls are TRBV19 and TRBJ1-1; D is perhaps TRBD1 (5 bases). Trimming removed 11 bases from V and 7 bases from J, with 17 bases in between. The CDR3 has 12 amino acids. Germline values: CDR1 LNHDA, CDR2 SQIVND (reference sequence). CDR3: CAVGPPTVEAFF. The CDR3, as DNA: TGTGCCGTTGGACCCCCGACAGTTGAAGCTTTCTTT.

There are many counts of this clonotype. This chain joins TRBV10-3 and TRBJ1-1, with D hard to call. V dropped 6 bases and J dropped 3 bases, with 14 bases sitting between them. Germline values: CDR1 ENHRY, CDR2 SYGVKD. This CDR3 spans 14 amino acids. CDR3 amino acids: CAISIDPGDTEAFF. The CDR3 bases are TGTGCCATCAGCATAGATCCCGGGGACACTGAAGCTTTCTTT.

The rearrangement joins TRBV4-1 to TRBJ1-5, with TRBD1 identical over 9 bases. This CDR3 is built from 17 residues. With V trimmed by 3 bases and J by 3 bases, 9 bases remained unmatched. Germline CDR1 reads MGHRA; CDR2 reads YSYEKL. DNA of the CDR3: TGCGCCAGCAGCCAGAACCCGCGGACAGGGGTCAATCAGCCCCAGCATTTT. Amino acids: CASSQNPRTGVNQPQHF.

There are many counts of this clonotype. The chain carries TRBV4-1 and TRBJ2-5, with a weak D call TRBD2 (5 bases). The CDR3 covers 14 residues. Per the germline V gene, CDR1 is MGHRA and CDR2 is YSYEKL. The V end was cut by 0 bases, the J end by 5 bases, with 10 bases between. This CDR3 is CASSQEVRGETQYF. The CDR3 coding sequence is TGCGCCAGCAGCCAAGAGGTACGGGGTGAGACCCAGTACTTC.

The chain joins TRBV28 to TRBJ2-2; D remains ambiguous. Germline V CDR1 and CDR2: MDHEN, SYDVKM. The CDR3 sequence is 14 residues long. The V and J ends lost 1 base and 1 base respectively, with 4 bases between them. The CDR3 sequence is CASSLSVNTGELFF. DNA of the CDR3: TGTGCCAGCAGTTTATCAGTGAACACCGGGGAGCTGTTTTTT.

The V and J genes are TRBV20-1 and TRBJ1-6; no clear D. CDR3 size: 15 residues. Between the trimmed V and J ends, which lost 0 bases and 3 bases, there was a span of 9 bases. Germline assignment: CDR1 DFQATT and CDR2 SNEGSKA (reference sequence). CDR3 loop: CSARDNQNYNSPLHF. For the CDR3, the DNA is TGCAGTGCTAGAGATAATCAGAACTATAATTCACCCCTCCACTTT.

This clonotype was observed many times. The chain joins TRBV7-2 to TRBJ2-2, with a weak D call TRBD1 (6 bases). Germline loops: CDR1 SGHTA, CDR2 FQGNSA. The CDR3 totals 16 residues. Trimming left V 2 bases short and J 5 bases short, with 15 bases between. The CDR3 DNA is TGTGCCAGCAGCTTATTGATAGACAGGAAAACCGGGGAGCTGTTTTTT. Translation gives CASSLLIDRKTGELFF.

This clonotype was recorded at least ten times. CDR3 DNA: TGTGCCAGCAGCGATAGCGGACTAAAAGAGACCCAGTACTTC. Its translation: CASSDSGLKETQYF. This chain connects TRBV7-9 to TRBJ2-5; D is possibly TRBD2 (6 bases). Trimming removed 5 bases from V and 3 bases from J, with 13 bases in between. The CDR3 consists of 14 residues. Looked up from germline, CDR1 is SEHNR and CDR2 is FQNEAQ (reference sequence).

The CDR3 nucleotides are TGTGCCAGCAGCCCCTCAGGGGCAGAGACCCAGTACTTC. Its translation is CASSPSGAETQYF. J is TRBJ2-5 and V is TRBV5-4, with D possibly TRBD1 on 6 matching bases. From germline, CDR1 is SGHNT and CDR2 YYREEE (reference sequence). V lost 4 bases, J lost 4 bases, and 11 bases lay in between. The length of the CDR3 is 13 residues.

This clonotype was counted a few times. The chain uses TRBV29-1 and TRBJ2-1; possible D gene TRBD2, 5 bases. The CDR3 contains 15 residues. V dropped 1 base and J dropped 7 bases, with 17 bases sitting between them. The germline gives CDR1 SQVTM, CDR2 ANQGSEA. The CDR3 reads CSVEGPPLRGNEQFF. The CDR3 DNA follows: TGCAGCGTTGAAGGGCCGCCGCTCCGGGGTAATGAGCAGTTCTTC.

J is TRBJ2-7 and V is TRBV7-6; 8 bases align to TRBD1. The CDR3 consists of 13 residues. Germline trimming cut 6 bases from V and 6 bases from J; bases unmatched to any gene: 7. Germline V CDR1 and CDR2: SGHVS, FNYEAQ. CDR3 sequence reads: CASSRTGSGEQYF. Here the CDR3 DNA reads TGTGCCAGCAGTCGGACAGGGTCGGGCGAGCAGTACTTC.

The chain has TRBV19 and TRBJ2-6, with a weak D call TRBD1 (6 bases). The V gene lost 3 bases and the J gene lost 0 bases, with 15 bases spanning the gap. Germline CDR1 reads LNHDA; CDR2 reads SQIVND (reference sequence). The CDR3 runs 18 residues. In DNA, the CDR3 is TGTGCCAGTAGTATGATATCAGGGGCCAGCTCTGGGGCCAACGTCCTGACTTTC. Amino acid sequence: CASSMISGASSGANVLTF.

As for this clonotype: This may stem from a read error, because a much larger clone lies one nucleotide away. CDR3 residues: CASSIASGINNSPLPF. CDR3 bases: TGTGCCAGCAGCATTGCTTCAGGGATCAATAATTCACCCCTCCCCTTT. The chain employs TRBV28 and TRBJ1-6; the D gene is possibly TRBD1 (5 bases). The germline V gene has CDR1 MDHEN and CDR2 SYDVKM. The CDR3 covers 16 residues.

This clonotype was detected ten times or more. CDR3 loop: CASRGSYNEQFF. The CDR3 nucleotides are TGTGCCAGCAGGGGATCCTACAATGAGCAGTTCTTC. The rearrangement joins TRBV27 to TRBJ2-1, with D uncertain. V gave up 6 bases and J gave up 1 base, with 4 bases separating them. Germline V gene sequence: CDR1 MNHEY, CDR2 SMNVEV (reference sequence). The CDR3 loop spans 12 amino acids.

Many counts were recorded for this clonotype. The chain combines TRBV11-2 with TRBJ2-1, with no clear D. Germline CDR1 SGHAT, CDR2 FQNNGV. The germline V and J ends were trimmed by 2 bases and 6 bases, with 2 bases remaining between them. The CDR3 has 11 amino acids. As DNA, the CDR3 is TGTGCCAGCAGCTTATTCAATGAGCAGTTCTTC. Translating it yields CASSLFNEQFF.

This clonotype was seen only a few times. The chain uses TRBV5-6 and TRBJ2-3, with D hard to call. The CDR3 has 13 residues. Trimming removed 3 bases from V and 2 bases from J, with 7 bases in between. Germline CDR1 and CDR2: SGHDT and YYEEEE. Here the CDR3 reads CASSSQYTDTQYF. CDR3 nucleotide sequence: TGTGCCAGCAGCTCCCAATACACAGATACGCAGTATTTT. Full variable domain (remainder filled in from reference TRBV5-6 and TRBJ2-3): DAGVTQSPTHLIKTRGQQVTLRCSPKSGHDTVSWYQQALGQGPQFIFQYYEEEERQRGNFPDRFSGHQFPNYSSELNVNALLLGDSALYLCASSSQYTDTQYFGPGTRLTVL.

The table lists this clonotype with many counts. V and J are TRBV15 and TRBJ1-1; 10 bases align to TRBD1. J gave up 1 base and V 0 bases, and 8 bases lay outside the gene matches. The CDR3 has 18 amino acids. CDR1 and CDR2 from the germline V gene are LNHNV and YYDKDF (reference sequence). In DNA, the CDR3 is TGTGCCACCAGCAGAGATGGTTCCGACAGGGGGCCGAACACTGAAGCTTTCTTT. The encoded protein is CATSRDGSDRGPNTEAFF.

This clonotype was detected only a few times. This sequence joins TRBV7-6 and TRBJ2-4, with 9 bases aligning to TRBD2. Germline CDR1 and CDR2: SGHVS and FNYEAQ. The CDR3 length is 16 residues. J was trimmed by 4 bases and V by 4 bases; bases with no gene match: 8. The CDR3 nucleotides are TGTGCCAGCAGCTCCGGCGGGGGGGGTTATAAAAACATTCAGTACTTC. Amino acids: CASSSGGGGYKNIQYF.

This clonotype was observed at least ten times. The chain is built from TRBV14 and TRBJ2-7; 7 positions match TRBD1. The CDR3 contains 16 residues. V shed 2 bases and J 2 bases; nucleotides not matched to a gene: 9. The germline V gene encodes CDR1 SGHDN and CDR2 FVKESK. The CDR3 reads CASSQSYRGRAYEQYF. The CDR3 DNA follows: TGTGCCAGCAGCCAATCCTACAGGGGTCGGGCCTACGAGCAGTACTTC.

The chain combines TRBV29-1 with TRBJ2-7; the D gene is possibly TRBD1 (6 bases). The CDR3 loop spans 15 amino acids. Germline CDR1 SQVTM, CDR2 ANQGSEA. With 6 bases removed from V and 5 bases from J, the gap between germline ends came to 23 bases. Here the CDR3 reads CSVAARADRPNEQYF. The CDR3 bases are TGCAGCGTCGCAGCTCGGGCCGACAGGCCAAACGAGCAGTACTTC.

This clonotype has at least ten counts. The chain carries TRBV7-2 and TRBJ2-3; D remains ambiguous. The germline V gene encodes CDR1 SGHTA and CDR2 FQGNSA. The CDR3 sequence is 14 residues long. The V end lost 2 bases, the J end lost 0 bases, and 6 bases lay between the germline ends. In DNA form, the CDR3 reads TGTGCCAGCAGCTTAATCTCTAGCACAGATACGCAGTATTTT. Translation: CASSLISSTDTQYF.

This clonotype was found many times. The genes are TRBV28 and TRBJ2-7, with 9 bases identical to TRBD1. The CDR3 spans 14 residues. Germline loops: CDR1 MDHEN, CDR2 SYDVKM. V was pared by 4 bases and J by 5 bases, with 6 bases of the junction left unmatched. CDR3 protein: CASSWTGQGHEQYF. The CDR3 DNA is TGTGCCAGCAGTTGGACGGGACAGGGCCACGAGCAGTACTTC.

The V and J genes are TRBV7-6 and TRBJ2-1, with D perhaps TRBD2 (7 bases). V shed 4 bases and J shed 9 bases, with 22 bases lying between them. In germline, CDR1 is SGHVS, CDR2 FNYEAQ. This CDR3 has 16 residues. The CDR3 coding sequence is TGTGCCAGCAGCTCCCTGGGAGGGGGGGGCCAGGTTGAGCAGTTCTTC. It specifies CASSSLGGGGQVEQFF.

This clonotype was counted a few times. The chain is built from TRBV3-1 and TRBJ2-2, with D possibly being TRBD1 (6 bases). CDR1 is LGHDT and CDR2 is YNNKEL in the germline V gene (reference sequence). The CDR3 extends over 15 amino acids. With 3 bases removed from V and 3 bases from J, the gap between germline ends came to 11 bases. CDR3 sequence: CASSQGAEDTGELFF. CDR3 in DNA: TGTGCCAGCAGCCAGGGGGCCGAGGACACCGGGGAGCTGTTTTTT.

There are many counts of this clonotype. The J gene is TRBJ1-2, the V gene TRBV12-3 or TRBV12-4; D is unresolved. The CDR3 covers 13 residues. Trimming shortened V by 5 bases and J by 6 bases, and 13 bases separated the two germline ends. CDR3 DNA sequence: TGTGCCAGCAGTCCAGTCTCAGTCGATGGCTACACCTTC. Translation gives CASSPVSVDGYTF.

This clonotype came up many times. This chain uses TRBV2 with TRBJ2-3; 8 nucleotides agree with TRBD2. This CDR3 has 12 residues. J gave up 7 bases and V 7 bases, and 4 bases lay outside the gene matches. Germline CDR1 SNHLY, CDR2 FYNNEI. Here the CDR3 reads CASIGGENTQYF. The CDR3 DNA reads as TGTGCCAGCATCGGGGGGGAGAATACGCAGTATTTT.

The V call is TRBV7-6, the J call TRBJ2-5, with 7 bases fitting TRBD1. The CDR3 totals 14 residues. J lost 5 bases, V lost 7 bases, and 10 bases had no gene match. Germline-derived CDR1 and CDR2 are SGHVS and FNYEAQ. The CDR3 DNA reads as TGTGCCAGCACCGGGGACAGACTGGGGGAGACCCAGTACTTC. It encodes CASTGDRLGETQYF.

This clonotype was picked up a small number of times. The chain combines TRBV28 with TRBJ1-1, with D possibly TRBD1 on 5 matching bases. Germline V gene data show CDR1 as MDHEN and CDR2 as SYDVKM. This CDR3 region has 15 residues. V shed 9 bases and J shed 0 bases, with 17 bases lying between them. The CDR3 sequence: CASKTDRYMNTEAFF. The CDR3 nucleotides are TGTGCCAGTAAGACAGACAGATACATGAACACTGAAGCTTTCTTT.

This clonotype has a handful of counts. V usage is TRBV20-1 and J usage is TRBJ2-3, with TRBD2 matching over 10 bases. CDR1 DFQATT and CDR2 SNEGSKA come from the germline V gene (reference sequence). CDR3 length equals 14 residues. The ends lost 3 bases at V and 0 bases at J; junction bases unmatched: 0. CDR3 nucleotide sequence: TGCAGTGCTAGGGGACTAGCGAGCACAGATACGCAGTATTTT. Amino acids: CSARGLASTDTQYF.

Only a few counts were recorded for this clonotype. V is TRBV27 and J is TRBJ2-7; 7 nucleotides align to TRBD1. The CDR3 consists of 15 residues. V shed 5 bases and J 0 bases; nucleotides not matched to a gene: 7. Germline-derived CDR1 and CDR2 are MNHEY and SMNVEV (reference sequence). The CDR3 region is CASSDTGALSYEQYF. The CDR3 DNA is TGTGCCAGCAGTGACACAGGGGCCCTCTCCTACGAGCAGTACTTC.